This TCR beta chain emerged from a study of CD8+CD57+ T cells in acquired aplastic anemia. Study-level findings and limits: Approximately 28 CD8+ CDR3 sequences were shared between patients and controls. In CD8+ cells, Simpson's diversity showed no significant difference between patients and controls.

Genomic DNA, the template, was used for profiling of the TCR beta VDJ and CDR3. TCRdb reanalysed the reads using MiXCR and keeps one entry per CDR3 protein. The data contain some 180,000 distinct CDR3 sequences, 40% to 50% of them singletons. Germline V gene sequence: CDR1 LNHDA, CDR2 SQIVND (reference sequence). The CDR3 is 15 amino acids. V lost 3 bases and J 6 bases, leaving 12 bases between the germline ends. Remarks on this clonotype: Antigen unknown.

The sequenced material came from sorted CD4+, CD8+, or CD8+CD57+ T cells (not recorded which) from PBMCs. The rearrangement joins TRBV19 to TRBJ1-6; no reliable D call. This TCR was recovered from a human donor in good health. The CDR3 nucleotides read TGTGCCAGTAGTATGTGGCGAGGCCGTAATTCACCCCTCCACTTT. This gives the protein CASSMWRGRNSPLHF.